The next 15 T cell receptor beta chains were all read from a single sample in a study of PD-L1 blockade in urothelial cancer. Generated by immunoSEQ multiplex PCR, the TCRdb table keeps only in-frame clones and is missing some. Of roughly 67,000 clones in the sample, around 87% were seen once. Indicated time point: pretreatment peripheral blood. Source: PBMCs, taken around atezolizumab (anti-PD-L1) treatment. Source of these receptors: a man aged 60-69 years with urothelial cancer.

This chain connects TRBV7-6 to TRBJ1-4; weak D call: TRBD1 (6 bases). The CDR3 spans 14 residues. CDR1 SGHVS and CDR2 FNYEAQ come from the germline V gene. V was cut by 4 bases and J by 12 bases, with 18 bases left in between. In nucleotides, the CDR3 is TGTGCCAGCAGCTGGACAGCCTCAGAGGAAGAACTGTTTTTT. It specifies CASSWTASEEELFF.

The rearrangement links TRBV12-5 to TRBJ2-2; D possibly corresponds to TRBD2 (5 bases). The V end lost 7 bases, the J end lost 7 bases, and 16 bases lay between the germline ends. This CDR3 is 14 amino acids long. Germline V CDR1 and CDR2: LGHNT, FRNRAP. CDR3 in amino acids: CASAPTGRVGELFF. The CDR3 nucleotides are TGTGCTAGTGCACCGACGGGGAGAGTCGGGGAGCTGTTTTTT. Complete variable domain (other parts from reference TRBV12-5 and TRBJ2-2): DARVTQTPRHKVTEMGQEVTMRCQPILGHNTVFWYRQTMMQGLELLAYFRNRAPLDDSGMPKDRFSAEMPDATLATLKIQPSEPRDSAVYFCASAPTGRVGELFFGEGSRLTVL.

The chain has TRBV6-1 and TRBJ1-1, with 7 bases fitting TRBD1. The CDR3 contains 15 residues. In germline, CDR1 is MNHNS, CDR2 SASEGT. The V and J ends lost 7 bases and 1 base, in that order; junction bases with no gene match: 9. For the CDR3, the DNA is TGTGCCAGCAAATGGGACAGAATCGGGAACACTGAAGCTTTCTTT. As protein: CASKWDRIGNTEAFF.

V and J are TRBV28 and TRBJ1-6; TRBD1 matches at 7 bases. The germline V gene encodes CDR1 MDHEN and CDR2 SYDVKM. V was clipped by 8 bases and J by 5 bases; unmatched bases: 6. This CDR3 contains 14 residues. CDR3 in amino acids: CASVSGTDNSPLHF. In DNA, the CDR3 is TGTGCCAGCGTATCCGGGACAGATAATTCACCCCTCCACTTT.

The chain combines TRBV5-8 with TRBJ2-4; TRBD2 matches at 8 bases. Germline assignment: CDR1 SGHTS and CDR2 YDEGEE. CDR3 length: 14 amino acids. Trimming took 6 bases from V and 7 from J; bases not matched to a gene: 9. In nucleotides, the CDR3 is TGTGCCAGCAACCGGGAGGGGGGAAGGAACATTCAGTACTTC. Protein: CASNREGGRNIQYF. Drawing the rest from reference TRBV5-8 and TRBJ2-4, the complete variable domain is EAGVTQSPTHLIKTRGQQATLRCSPISGHTSVYWYQQALGLGLQFLLWYDEGEERNRGNFPPRFSGRQFPNYSSELNVNALELEDSALYLCASNREGGRNIQYFGAGTRLSVL.

The chain employs TRBV7-3 and TRBJ2-7; TRBD2 matches 14 bases. Germline CDR1 reads SGHTA; CDR2 reads FQGTGA. V was pared by 5 bases and J by 5 bases, with 2 bases of the junction left unmatched. The CDR3 has 14 amino acids. This chain's CDR3 is CASSPGLAGDEQYF. Written as DNA, the CDR3 is TGTGCCAGCAGCCCGGGACTAGCGGGGGACGAGCAGTACTTC. The variable domain in full, with the rest retrieved from reference TRBV7-3 and TRBJ2-7, is GAGVSQTPSNKVTEKGKYVELRCDPISGHTALYWYRQSLGQGPEFLIYFQGTGAADDSGLPNDRFFAVRPEGSVSTLKIQRTERGDSAVYLCASSPGLAGDEQYFGPGTRLTVT.

The chain links TRBV5-1 to TRBJ2-1, with 8 bases matching TRBD2. In germline, CDR1 is SGHRS, CDR2 YFSETQ. The CDR3 is made up of 15 amino acids. Trimming cost V 1 base and J 8 bases; bases outside gene matches: 8. The CDR3 bases are TGCGCCAGCAGCTTGAACGGGGGGGCCTGGGATGAGCAGTTCTTC. Protein sequence: CASSLNGGAWDEQFF.

This sequence joins TRBV29-1 and TRBJ1-1; a weak D match, TRBD1 (5 bases). V lost 6 bases to trimming and J lost 4 bases, with 18 bases between them. CDR1 is SQVTM, CDR2 ANQGSEA, per germline. This CDR3 has 14 residues. CDR3 residues: CSVLRRGLSTEAFF. CDR3 sequence (DNA): TGCAGCGTCCTAAGACGGGGGTTGAGCACTGAAGCTTTCTTT.

This sequence joins TRBV29-1 and TRBJ2-2, with a weak D call TRBD2 (7 bases). Germline loops: CDR1 SQVTM, CDR2 ANQGSEA. The V and J ends lost 4 bases and 6 bases respectively, with 21 bases between them. The CDR3 consists of 16 residues. The CDR3 DNA follows: TGCAGCGTTGGAGCCGGGGGGCCCGGAGGCCCCGGGGAGCTGTTTTTT. Its translation is CSVGAGGPGGPGELFF.

This rearrangement joins TRBV5-1 to TRBJ2-1; D is ambiguous. The CDR3 is made up of 16 amino acids. CDR1 and CDR2 from the germline V gene are SGHRS and YFSETQ. Trimming took 0 bases from V and 0 from J, leaving 10 bases between them. CDR3 coding DNA: TGCGCCAGCAGCTTGGATCGCTTAGCCTCCTACAATGAGCAGTTCTTC. This sequence encodes CASSLDRLASYNEQFF. Full variable domain (remainder filled in from reference TRBV5-1 and TRBJ2-1): KAGVTQTPRYLIKTRGQQVTLSCSPISGHRSVSWYQQTPGQGLQFLFEYFSETQRNKGNFPGRFSGRQFSNSRSEMNVSTLELGDSALYLCASSLDRLASYNEQFFGPGTRLTVL.

The V gene is TRBV9, the J gene TRBJ1-4, with unresolved D. The CDR3 has 14 amino acids. Germline V gives CDR1 SGDLS, CDR2 YYNGEE. V shed 0 bases and J shed 7 bases, with 10 bases lying between them. CDR3 protein: CASSVGGSFEKLFF. The CDR3 DNA follows: TGTGCCAGCAGCGTAGGAGGCTCCTTTGAAAAACTGTTTTTT.

The chain recombines TRBV6-5 with TRBJ1-1, with TRBD1 as a possible D gene (5 bases). The CDR3 consists of 13 residues. Germline V gene data show CDR1 as MNHEY and CDR2 as SVGAGI. V was shortened by 0 bases and J by 5 bases, with 7 bases between the two germline ends. Here the CDR3 reads CASSYSPGTEAFF. The CDR3 coding sequence is TGTGCCAGCAGTTACTCGCCAGGGACTGAAGCTTTCTTT.

The J gene is TRBJ2-5, the V gene TRBV6-1; D uncertain. Trimming stripped 1 base from V and 1 base from J, with 19 bases between. CDR3 length equals 18 residues. Germline lookup yields CDR1 MNHNS and CDR2 SASEGT. As DNA, the CDR3 is TGTGCCAGCAGTGAAGAAAGGTTTTCACAGTACAGCCAAGAGACCCAGTACTTC. Its translation: CASSEERFSQYSQETQYF.

This chain links TRBV29-1 with TRBJ2-7; the D gene is possibly TRBD1 (6 bases). The germline gives CDR1 SQVTM, CDR2 ANQGSEA. CDR3 length: 12 amino acids. V lost 8 bases, J lost 6 bases, and 17 bases lay in between. The CDR3 spells CSITTGLFEQYF. The DNA for the CDR3 is TGCAGCATAACAACAGGGCTCTTCGAGCAGTACTTC.

The chain links TRBV11-2 to TRBJ1-3, with 7 bases aligning to TRBD1. CDR3 length: 16 residues. Looked up from germline, CDR1 is SGHAT and CDR2 is FQNNGV. V was pared by 2 bases and J by 0 bases, with 4 bases of the junction left unmatched. The CDR3 bases are TGTGCCAGCAGCTTAATGTCAGGGGGCTCTGGAAACACCATATATTTT. This sequence encodes CASSLMSGGSGNTIYF. Variable domain in full (rest from reference TRBV11-2 and TRBJ1-3): EAGVAQSPRYKIIEKRQSVAFWCNPISGHATLYWYQQILGQGPKLLIQFQNNGVVDDSQLPKDRFSAERLKGVDSTLKIQPAKLEDSAVYLCASSLMSGGSGNTIYFGEGSWLTVV.